Shown below are 28 T cell receptor beta chains from a single sample sequenced in a study of T cells in Graves' hyperthyroidism and ophthalmopathy. Amplification targeted TCR beta CDR3 regions from RNA transcripts. The HTBI primer set drove a first-round RT-PCR of the TCR CDR3. TCRdb reprocessed the multiplex PCR reads with MiXCR, giving one entry per CDR3 protein. The sample records hundreds of thousands of distinct CDR3 sequences, 45% being singletons. Sequences were obtained from peripheral blood or thyroid tissue (not recorded which). These receptors were obtained from an adult man with Graves' disease, either hyperthyroidism or ophthalmopathy (not recorded which).

The V gene is TRBV19, the J gene TRBJ1-2, with 9 bases matching TRBD1. The V and J ends lost 9 bases and 3 bases, in that order; junction bases with no gene match: 8. Germline V gene sequence: CDR1 LNHDA, CDR2 SQIVND (reference sequence). The CDR3 sequence is 14 residues long. CDR3 in DNA: TGTGCCAGCTCAAACAGGGGGCCGGACTATGGCTACACCTTC. Translating it yields CASSNRGPDYGYTF.

The sample holds one count of this clonotype. The V gene is TRBV25-1, the J gene TRBJ1-2, with D tentatively TRBD1 (6 bases). The CDR3 is made up of 15 amino acids. The V and J ends lost 7 bases and 3 bases respectively, with 18 bases between them. CDR1 and CDR2 from the germline V gene are MGHDK and SYGVNS. Here the CDR3 reads CASKGGGRADYGYTF. The CDR3 DNA reads as TGTGCCAGCAAAGGGGGGGGGAGAGCTGACTATGGCTACACCTTC.

The chain combines TRBV20-1 with TRBJ2-7, with 12 bases that match TRBD2. In germline, CDR1 is DFQATT, CDR2 SNEGSKA (reference sequence). This CDR3 contains 16 residues. Unmatched junction bases numbered 11, after V lost 3 bases and J lost 5 bases. In DNA, the CDR3 is TGCAGTGCTAGTTTAGGCCTAGCGGGGGGGCCCAACGAGCAGTACTTC. The encoded protein is CSASLGLAGGPNEQYF.

J is TRBJ2-7 and V is TRBV7-2; 7 bases map to TRBD1. CDR3 length equals 13 residues. Trimming cost V 5 bases and J 3 bases; bases outside gene matches: 4. In germline, CDR1 is SGHTA, CDR2 FQGNSA. CDR3 bases: TGTGCCAGCAGCAAGGACAGGAGCTACGAGCAGTACTTC. It yields the protein CASSKDRSYEQYF.

This clonotype showed up many times. J is TRBJ1-6 and V is TRBV9; 7 bases line up with TRBD1. Per germline, CDR1 SGDLS and CDR2 YYNGEE. The CDR3 contains 16 residues. The V and J ends lost 4 bases and 10 bases, in that order; junction bases with no gene match: 14. DNA for the CDR3: TGTGCCAGCAGCCAGACAGGGCACGGTCCGGGCTCACCCCTCCACTTT. It specifies CASSQTGHGPGSPLHF.

The genes are TRBV29-1 and TRBJ1-1; 7 nucleotides align to TRBD1. This CDR3 region has 13 residues. V shed 7 bases, J shed 5 bases, and the junction held 10 bases outside the gene matches. Germline CDR1 is SQVTM and CDR2 is ANQGSEA. The CDR3 loop reads CSASKGARTEAFF. The DNA of the CDR3 is TGCAGCGCCTCCAAGGGGGCGCGGACTGAAGCTTTCTTT.

V and J are TRBV9 and TRBJ1-2, with D tentatively TRBD1 (6 bases). CDR3 length equals 17 residues. Germline V gene sequence: CDR1 SGDLS, CDR2 YYNGEE. Trimming pared 0 bases from V and 4 bases from J, leaving 19 bases between. The CDR3 region has the DNA TGTGCCAGCAGCGTAGAAGAAGGGTCAGGGGTACTCTATGGCTACACCTTC. Its protein is CASSVEEGSGVLYGYTF.

This clonotype occurred once. This may arise from a read error, as a much more abundant clone is one base away. J is TRBJ1-1 and V is TRBV7-9, with 7 bases that match TRBD1. J lost 13 bases, V lost 5 bases, and 13 bases had no gene match. Germline V gene lookup returns CDR1 SEHNR and CDR2 FQNEAQ (reference sequence). The CDR3 consists of 13 residues. The CDR3 protein is CASSQERGLRVFF. The CDR3 bases are TGTGCCAGCAGCCAAGAGAGGGGGCTTCGGGTTTTCTTT.

The chain couples TRBV25-1 to TRBJ1-2; a possible D gene is TRBD1 (5 bases). V shed 4 bases and J shed 6 bases, with 15 bases lying between them. This CDR3 comprises 14 residues. Germline-derived CDR1 and CDR2 are MGHDK and SYGVNS. CDR3 nucleotides: TGTGCCAGCAGTGCTAGAAGCGCCAGGGATGGCTACACCTTC. Its translation: CASSARSARDGYTF.

This clonotype was counted a few times. V is TRBV7-9 and J is TRBJ2-7; D might be TRBD1 (5 bases). Trimming shortened V by 5 bases and J by 5 bases, and 22 bases separated the two germline ends. The CDR3 contains 16 residues. Per germline, CDR1 SEHNR and CDR2 FQNEAQ (reference sequence). The chain's CDR3 is CASSPLLARAQNEQYF. The CDR3 region has the DNA TGTGCCAGCAGCCCGCTCCTCGCCAGGGCACAAAACGAGCAGTACTTC.

This clonotype has at least ten counts. CDR3 sequence: CASSVTGGSEAFF. CDR3 sequence (DNA): TGTGCCAGCAGTGTAACAGGGGGCTCCGAAGCTTTCTTT. The chain combines TRBV25-1 with TRBJ1-1, with 9 bases that match TRBD1. The CDR3 is made up of 13 amino acids. The V segment lost 4 bases and the J segment 8 bases; nucleotides outside the gene matches: 5. Germline V gene lookup returns CDR1 MGHDK and CDR2 SYGVNS.

This sequence joins TRBV6-1 and TRBJ2-5, with 7 bases identical to TRBD1. CDR3 size: 12 residues. Germline values: CDR1 MNHNS, CDR2 SASEGT. The CDR3, as DNA: TGTGCTAGTGGGAAAGGGGGCGAGACCCAGTACTTC. It encodes CASGKGGETQYF.

At least ten counts were recorded for this clonotype. Relative to the germline gene, one junction end is altered; a read error may explain this. This sequence joins TRBV7-7 and TRBJ2-7, with a tentative D call TRBD2 (5 bases). Germline V gene sequence: CDR1 SSHAT, CDR2 FNYEAQ (reference sequence). CDR3 size: 14 residues. The CDR3: CASSIAPGSNEQYF. The CDR3 DNA is TGTGCTAGCAGCATTGCGCCTGGGAGCAACGAGCAGTACTTC.

A word on this clonotype: A single base separates this from a much larger clone, so it may be a read error. Given the absence of the conserved phenylalanine or tryptophan at the CDR3 end, a read error is likely. The chain recombines TRBV7-6 with TRBJ1-1, with no clear D. This CDR3 region has 14 residues. Trimming cost V 3 bases and J 4 bases, with 12 bases left between them. Germline CDR1 SGHVS, CDR2 FNYEAQ. The CDR3: CASSLGGLSTEAFL. CDR3 DNA sequence: TGTGCCAGCAGCTTGGGTGGGCTTAGCACTGAAGCTTTCCTT.

The chain employs TRBV20-1 and TRBJ1-5; D is unresolved. CDR3 length equals 13 residues. Germline CDR1 DFQATT, CDR2 SNEGSKA (reference sequence). With 6 bases removed from V and 3 bases from J, the gap between germline ends came to 12 bases. CDR3 amino acids: CSALTGNNQPQHF. The CDR3 bases are TGCAGTGCGCTGACGGGGAACAATCAGCCCCAGCATTTT.

This chain uses TRBV7-9 with TRBJ1-4; D is unclear. Germline CDR1 reads SEHNR; CDR2 reads FQNEAQ (reference sequence). The CDR3 sequence is 15 residues long. The V end lost 9 bases, the J end lost 2 bases, and 16 bases lay between the germline ends. The CDR3 region has the DNA TGTGCCAGTTCCCGGAGAGAGGTCACTAATGAAAAACTGTTTTTT. Translating gives CASSRREVTNEKLFF.

The V call is TRBV5-1, the J call TRBJ2-7; weak D call: TRBD2 (6 bases). The germline V gene has CDR1 SGHRS and CDR2 YFSETQ. The CDR3 is made up of 16 amino acids. With 0 bases removed from V and 0 bases from J, the gap between germline ends came to 13 bases. The CDR3 reads CASSLVAGTRSYEQYF. CDR3 bases: TGCGCCAGCAGCTTGGTGGCCGGGACTCGCTCCTACGAGCAGTACTTC. Full variable domain (outside the CDR3, taken from reference TRBV5-1 and TRBJ2-7): KAGVTQTPRYLIKTRGQQVTLSCSPISGHRSVSWYQQTPGQGLQFLFEYFSETQRNKGNFPGRFSGRQFSNSRSEMNVSTLELGDSALYLCASSLVAGTRSYEQYFGPGTRLTVT.

This clonotype was detected many times. The genes are TRBV12-3 or TRBV12-4 and TRBJ1-2; possible D gene TRBD1, 6 bases. Trimming removed 3 bases at V and 3 bases at J, with 11 bases between. This CDR3 contains 14 residues. The CDR3, as DNA: TGTGCCAGCAGTTTCGGGGGGCAGGACTATGGCTACACCTTC. Encoded protein: CASSFGGQDYGYTF.

This clonotype was recorded a few times. The chain uses TRBV12-3 or TRBV12-4 and TRBJ1-5; possible D gene TRBD1, 6 bases. This CDR3 has 16 amino acids. Between the trimmed V and J ends, which lost 5 bases and 0 bases, there was a span of 14 bases. The chain's CDR3 is CASSPPGQTSNQPQHF. CDR3 nucleotides: TGTGCCAGCAGTCCCCCAGGACAGACTAGCAATCAGCCCCAGCATTTT.

This clonotype was observed at least ten times. The genes are TRBV13 and TRBJ2-7; no definite D call. Germline V gene lookup returns CDR1 PRHDT and CDR2 FYEKMQ (reference sequence). Trimming cost V 5 bases and J 2 bases, with 10 bases left between them. The CDR3 is 13 amino acids. The CDR3, as DNA: TGTGCCAGCAGCCAAACCCCGACCTACGAGCAGTACTTC. Its protein is CASSQTPTYEQYF.

The chain recombines TRBV7-2 with TRBJ2-7; TRBD2 matches 9 bases. Germline CDR1 reads SGHTA; CDR2 reads FQGNSA. The length of the CDR3 is 15 residues. The trim removed 5 bases at V and 4 bases at J, leaving 9 bases unmatched. The CDR3 is CASSDTGTSLYEQYF. CDR3 DNA sequence: TGTGCCAGCAGCGACACCGGGACTAGCCTTTACGAGCAGTACTTC.

In this sample, this clonotype turned up many times. The chain combines TRBV7-8 with TRBJ2-2; 8 nucleotides match TRBD1. Per the germline V gene, CDR1 is SGHVS and CDR2 is FQNEAQ. V lost 7 bases and J lost 4; bases outside the gene matches: 8. CDR3 length: 15 residues. Written as DNA, the CDR3 is TGTGCCAGCATCCCAGGGGGCGAGCTCACCGGGGAGCTGTTTTTT. Its translation is CASIPGGELTGELFF.

In regard to this clonotype: This CDR3 fails to terminate in the conserved phenylalanine or tryptophan, so it likely reflects a read error. The DNA is omitted, as the CDR3 cannot be located on it reliably, and the CDR3 follows TCRdb's listing. The chain is built from TRBV10-3 and TRBJ1-1; TRBD1 is the table's D call and was not checked against the DNA. 9 amino acids form the CDR3, both terminal residues included. CDR1 and CDR2 (germline): ENHRY, SYGVKD. CDR3 residues: CAISDPRVG.

The sample holds many counts of this clonotype. The chain links TRBV15 to TRBJ1-2, with D maybe TRBD1 (5 bases). This CDR3 is 15 amino acids long. V was trimmed by 1 base and J by 7 bases, leaving 16 bases between them. The V gene's germline CDR1 is LNHNV and CDR2 YYDKDF (reference sequence). CDR3 nucleotide sequence: TGTGCCACCAGCAGAGGGGCCCCAGGGTCTCTTGGCTACACCTTC. It encodes CATSRGAPGSLGYTF.

This clonotype was observed once. The rearrangement uses TRBV7-9 and TRBJ1-1; D is unclear. The germline V and J ends were trimmed by 8 bases and 4 bases, with 11 bases remaining between them. From germline, CDR1 is SEHNR and CDR2 FQNEAQ (reference sequence). CDR3 length: 12 amino acids. This chain's CDR3 is CASRPLGTEAFF. As DNA, the CDR3 is TGTGCCAGCCGCCCCTTGGGCACTGAAGCTTTCTTT.

A remark on this clonotype: This may come from a read error, since a much larger clone is one base off. The V and J genes are TRBV7-7 and TRBJ2-7; D gene uncertain. V dropped 6 bases and J dropped 1 base, with 10 bases sitting between them. This CDR3 contains 13 residues. Germline V lookup: CDR1 SSHAT, CDR2 FNYEAQ (reference sequence). This CDR3 is CASSVPTSYEQYF. The DNA for the CDR3 is TGTGCCAGCAGTGTTCCGACATCCTACGAGCAGTACTTC.

As regards this clonotype: A much more abundant neighbour one base away suggests this may be a read error. This chain links TRBV25-1 with TRBJ1-2; unclear D gene. The CDR3 loop spans 15 amino acids. Germline V lookup: CDR1 MGHDK, CDR2 SYGVNS. Trimming stripped 3 bases from V and 8 bases from J, with 19 bases between. This CDR3 reads CASSEPTGKGWGYTF. The CDR3 region has the DNA TGTGCCAGCAGTGAGCCCACCGGGAAGGGTTGGGGCTACACCTTC.

This clonotype was observed once. This sequence joins TRBV29-1 and TRBJ1-3; TRBD1 might be the D (6 bases). The V end lost 8 bases, the J end lost 5 bases, and 19 bases lay between the germline ends. The CDR3 has 14 amino acids. Germline loops: CDR1 SQVTM, CDR2 ANQGSEA. CDR3 residues: CSTSGDDRRNTIYF. As DNA, the CDR3 is TGCAGCACATCAGGGGACGATAGGCGAAACACCATATATTTT.